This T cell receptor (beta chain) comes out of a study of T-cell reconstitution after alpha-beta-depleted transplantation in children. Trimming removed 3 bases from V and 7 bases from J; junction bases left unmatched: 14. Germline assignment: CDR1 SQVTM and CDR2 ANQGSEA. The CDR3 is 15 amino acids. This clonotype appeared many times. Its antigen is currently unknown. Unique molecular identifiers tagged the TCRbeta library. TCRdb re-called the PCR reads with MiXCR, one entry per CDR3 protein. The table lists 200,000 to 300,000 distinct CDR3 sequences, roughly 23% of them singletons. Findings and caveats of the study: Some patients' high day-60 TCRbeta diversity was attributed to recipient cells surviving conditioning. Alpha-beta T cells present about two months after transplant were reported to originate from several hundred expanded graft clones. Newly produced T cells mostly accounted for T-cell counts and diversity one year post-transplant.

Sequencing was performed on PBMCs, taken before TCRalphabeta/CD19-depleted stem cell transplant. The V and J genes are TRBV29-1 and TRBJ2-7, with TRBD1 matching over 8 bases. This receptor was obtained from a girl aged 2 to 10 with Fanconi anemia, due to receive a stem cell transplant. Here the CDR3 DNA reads TGCAGCGTTGATTCGTGGGACAGGACCACTAGTGAGCAGTACTTC. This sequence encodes CSVDSWDRTTSEQYF.